This is a list of T cell receptor beta chains from one sample in a study of blood T cell repertoires in COVID-19. This table comes from immunoSEQ multiplex PCR, and its TCRdb copy is limited to in-frame clones, with some not included. Of 250,000 to 300,000 clones listed, approximately 81% are singletons. The sequenced material came from peripheral blood. Receptor source: a woman aged 55-69 years with active or convalescent COVID-19. CDR3s include the opening cysteine and the closing phenylalanine or tryptophan. The order of the fields is CDR3 protein, CDR3 DNA, clone size, V gene, J gene, CDR3 length, D gene. The D gene is left open where the match is weak. The size of a clone is reported for some rows only, either as once, few or many, or as a class for expanded clones.

CDR3: CASGPGTGALTGAQHF
DNA: TGTGCCAGCGGACCCGGGACAGGGGCTCTTACGGGGGCCCAGCATTTT
size: few
V: TRBV5-5
J: TRBJ1-5
length: 16
D: TRBD1

CDR3: CSASVSGGTQGAKNIQYF
DNA: TGCAGTGCTAGTGTAAGCGGGGGGACTCAGGGGGCCAAAAACATTCAGTACTTC
size: NA
V: TRBV20-1
J: TRBJ2-4
length: 18
D: TRBD2

CDR3: CASSQDRYSKPQHF
DNA: TGCGCCAGCAGCCAAGATCGGTACAGTAAGCCCCAGCATTTT
size: NA
V: TRBV4-1
J: TRBJ1-5
length: 14
D: NA

CDR3: CAIKEETYNEQFF
DNA: TGTGCCATCAAGGAGGAGACCTACAATGAGCAGTTCTTC
size: NA
V: TRBV10-3
J: TRBJ2-1
length: 13
D: NA

CDR3: CASSWGQVGQPQHF
DNA: TGCGCCAGCAGCTGGGGACAGGTAGGTCAGCCCCAGCATTTT
size: once
V: TRBV5-1
J: TRBJ1-5
length: 14
D: TRBD1

CDR3: CASSYSNQGTGELFF
DNA: TGTGCCAGCAGTTACTCCAATCAGGGCACCGGGGAGCTGTTTTTT
size: NA
V: TRBV6-6
J: TRBJ2-2
length: 15
D: NA

CDR3: CASSEGRTGWFGNTIYF
DNA: TGTGCCAGCAGTGAAGGCCGGACAGGTTGGTTCGGAAACACCATATATTTT
size: NA
V: TRBV2
J: TRBJ1-3
length: 17
D: TRBD1

CDR3: CASSYWRGEKLFF
DNA: TGTGCCAGCAGTTACTGGCGGGGAGAAAAACTGTTTTTT
size: NA
V: TRBV6-5
J: TRBJ1-4
length: 13
D: NA

CDR3: CASSVQGTLNTEAFF
DNA: TGTGCCAGCAGCGTCCAGGGGACCCTGAACACTGAAGCTTTCTTT
size: NA
V: TRBV9
J: TRBJ1-1
length: 15
D: NA

CDR3: CAISEHRGGTGEGNTIYF
DNA: TGTGCCATCAGTGAACACAGAGGCGGGACAGGGGAAGGAAACACCATATATTTT
size: NA
V: TRBV10-3
J: TRBJ1-3
length: 18
D: TRBD1

CDR3: CASSFSPDGYTF
DNA: TGTGCCAGCAGCTTCTCCCCAGATGGCTACACCTTC
size: NA
V: TRBV7-9
J: TRBJ1-2
length: 12
D: NA

CDR3: CASSGQGATETQYF
DNA: TGTGCCAGCTCAGGACAGGGGGCTACAGAGACCCAGTACTTC
size: NA
V: TRBV18
J: TRBJ2-5
length: 14
D: TRBD1

CDR3: CSASWRLYNEQFF
DNA: TGCAGTGCTAGTTGGAGGTTATACAATGAGCAGTTCTTC
size: once
V: TRBV20-1
J: TRBJ2-1
length: 13
D: NA

CDR3: CASSLDWTGANQPQHF
DNA: TGCGCCAGCAGCTTGGATTGGACAGGGGCCAATCAGCCCCAGCATTTT
size: NA
V: TRBV5-1
J: TRBJ1-5
length: 16
D: TRBD1

CDR3: CASSLLEGAYEQYF
DNA: TGTGCCAGCAGCTTATTAGAGGGGGCCTACGAGCAGTACTTC
size: NA
V: TRBV7-9
J: TRBJ2-7
length: 14
D: NA

CDR3: CASSPILPGQGAGDTEAFF
DNA: TGTGCCAGCTCACCTATACTCCCGGGACAGGGGGCCGGGGACACTGAAGCTTTCTTT
size: NA
V: TRBV18
J: TRBJ1-1
length: 19
D: TRBD1

CDR3: CASSLGGGVEETQYF
DNA: TGTGCCAGCAGCTTGGGCGGCGGAGTCGAAGAGACCCAGTACTTC
size: NA
V: TRBV5-4
J: TRBJ2-5
length: 15
D: NA

CDR3: CASSVGASKRETQYF
DNA: TGTGCCAGCAGCGTAGGGGCTAGCAAGAGGGAGACCCAGTACTTC
size: NA
V: TRBV9
J: TRBJ2-5
length: 15
D: NA

CDR3: CAWSATGGYNSPLHF
DNA: TGTGCCTGGAGCGCGACAGGTGGCTATAATTCACCCCTCCACTTT
size: NA
V: TRBV30
J: TRBJ1-6
length: 15
D: NA

CDR3: CASSLAAETSGGHNEQFF
DNA: TGTGCCAGCAGCTTAGCGGCGGAGACTAGCGGGGGACACAATGAGCAGTTCTTC
size: once
V: TRBV7-8
J: TRBJ2-1
length: 18
D: TRBD2

CDR3: CASSLEAGSYNEQFF
DNA: TGCGCCAGCAGCTTGGAGGCAGGTTCCTACAATGAGCAGTTCTTC
size: NA
V: TRBV5-1
J: TRBJ2-1
length: 15
D: NA

CDR3: CASSLLPGNTEAFF
DNA: TGTGCCAGCAGCCTCCTGCCGGGGAACACTGAAGCTTTCTTT
size: NA
V: TRBV9
J: TRBJ1-1
length: 14
D: NA

CDR3: CASSYALTSGQETQYF
DNA: TGTGCCAGCAGTTATGCCTTAACTAGCGGTCAAGAGACCCAGTACTTC
size: NA
V: TRBV6-6
J: TRBJ2-5
length: 16
D: TRBD2

CDR3: CASSQDFLAVRNTIYF
DNA: NA
size: NA
V: TRBV4-2
J: TRBJ1-3
length: 16
D: NA

CDR3: CASSVTGPNYGYTF
DNA: TGTGCCAGTTCCGTGACAGGCCCCAACTATGGCTACACCTTC
size: NA
V: TRBV19
J: TRBJ1-2
length: 14
D: NA

CDR3: CAISAGVYNEQFF
DNA: TGTGCCATCAGTGCCGGGGTCTACAATGAGCAGTTCTTC
size: NA
V: TRBV10-3
J: TRBJ2-1
length: 13
D: NA

CDR3: CASSQFATGGYDSYEQYF
DNA: TGTGCCAGCAGCCAATTTGCGACAGGGGGTTATGACTCCTACGAGCAGTACTTC
size: NA
V: TRBV16
J: TRBJ2-7
length: 18
D: TRBD1

CDR3: CSASMPSYYNEQFF
DNA: TGCAGTGCTAGTATGCCTAGTTACTACAATGAGCAGTTCTTC
size: NA
V: TRBV20-1
J: TRBJ2-1
length: 14
D: NA

CDR3: CASSLTGQATSGANVLTF
DNA: TGTGCCAGCAGCTTAACGGGACAGGCAACCTCTGGGGCCAACGTCCTGACTTTC
size: NA
V: TRBV7-3
J: TRBJ2-6
length: 18
D: TRBD1

CDR3: CASRQQGKGSPLHF
DNA: TGTGCCAGCAGGCAACAGGGCAAGGGTTCACCCCTCCACTTT
size: NA
V: TRBV7-3
J: TRBJ1-6
length: 14
D: NA

CDR3: CASSLEGQGGVQYF
DNA: TGTGCCAGCAGCTTGGAAGGTCAGGGAGGTGTGCAGTACTTC
size: NA
V: TRBV5-5
J: TRBJ2-7
length: 14
D: NA

CDR3: CASSLRDSYNEQFF
DNA: TGTGCCAGTAGTCTCCGGGACAGCTACAATGAGCAGTTCTTC
size: NA
V: TRBV19
J: TRBJ2-1
length: 14
D: TRBD1

CDR3: CASSQTPRQDNSPLHF
DNA: TGCGCCAGCAGCCAAACTCCTCGACAGGATAATTCACCCCTCCACTTT
size: NA
V: TRBV4-3
J: TRBJ1-6
length: 16
D: NA

CDR3: CATSRVETSGGAQYF
DNA: TGTGCCACCAGCAGAGTGGAGACTAGCGGGGGTGCGCAGTATTTT
size: NA
V: TRBV15
J: TRBJ2-3
length: 15
D: TRBD2

CDR3: CASSESSGGYNEQFF
DNA: TGTGCCAGCAGTGAAAGTAGCGGGGGGTACAATGAGCAGTTCTTC
size: NA
V: TRBV6-1
J: TRBJ2-1
length: 15
D: TRBD2

CDR3: CATSDLTIGTSGGKETDTQYF
DNA: TGTGCCACCAGTGATTTGACCATAGGGACTAGCGGGGGAAAGGAAACAGATACGCAGTATTTT
size: NA
V: TRBV24-1
J: TRBJ2-3
length: 21
D: TRBD2

CDR3: CASSPPNSGADGYTF
DNA: TGTGCCAGCTCACCACCAAACTCAGGGGCGGATGGCTACACCTTC
size: NA
V: TRBV18
J: TRBJ1-2
length: 15
D: NA

CDR3: CASRGQGAYEQYF
DNA: TGTGCCAGCAGGGGACAGGGGGCATACGAGCAGTACTTC
size: few
V: TRBV6-5
J: TRBJ2-7
length: 13
D: TRBD1

CDR3: CASSEGTGFPEAFF
DNA: TGTGCCAGCAGTGAAGGGACAGGGTTTCCTGAAGCTTTCTTT
size: NA
V: TRBV2
J: TRBJ1-1
length: 14
D: TRBD1

CDR3: CATRTGDTEALF
DNA: TGTGCCACCCGGACAGGCGACACTGAAGCTCTCTTT
size: NA
V: TRBV6-5
J: TRBJ1-1
length: 12
D: TRBD1

CDR3: CASSPGQGARDEQFF
DNA: TGTGCCAGCAGCCCTGGACAGGGGGCAAGGGATGAGCAGTTCTTC
size: NA
V: TRBV4-2
J: TRBJ2-1
length: 15
D: TRBD1

CDR3: CASSPPGQGYGYTF
DNA: TGTGCCAGCAGTCCACCGGGACAGGGATATGGCTACACCTTC
size: NA
V: TRBV5-4
J: TRBJ1-2
length: 14
D: TRBD1

CDR3: CASSIRDRNYGYTF
DNA: TGTGCCAGTAGTATACGGGACAGGAACTATGGCTACACCTTC
size: NA
V: TRBV19
J: TRBJ1-2
length: 14
D: TRBD1

CDR3: CASSRETSGGAPEQFF
DNA: TGTGCCAGCTCGCGAGAGACTAGCGGGGGGGCCCCTGAGCAGTTCTTC
size: NA
V: TRBV18
J: TRBJ2-1
length: 16
D: TRBD2

CDR3: CSGSDREGGKLFF
DNA: TGCAGCGGTTCTGACAGGGAAGGTGGAAAACTGTTTTTT
size: NA
V: TRBV29-1
J: TRBJ1-4
length: 13
D: TRBD1

CDR3: CATSRDLQVNSNQPQHF
DNA: TGTGCCACCAGCAGAGATCTACAGGTCAATAGCAATCAGCCCCAGCATTTT
size: NA
V: TRBV15
J: TRBJ1-5
length: 17
D: NA

CDR3: CASSVDGEPYEKLFF
DNA: TGTGCCAGCAGCGTAGACGGGGAACCCTACGAAAAACTGTTTTTT
size: once
V: TRBV9
J: TRBJ1-4
length: 15
D: NA

CDR3: CASSLSQGEFSEKLFF
DNA: TGTGCCAGCAGCTTATCACAGGGAGAGTTTAGTGAAAAACTGTTTTTT
size: NA
V: TRBV11-2
J: TRBJ1-4
length: 16
D: NA

CDR3: CASSTAQGKQFF
DNA: TGTGCCAGCAGCACCGCACAGGGAAAGCAGTTCTTC
size: NA
V: TRBV5-4
J: TRBJ2-1
length: 12
D: NA

CDR3: CASSREGQGGYEQYF
DNA: TGCGCCAGCAGCCGGGAGGGACAGGGTGGCTACGAGCAGTACTTC
size: few
V: TRBV4-3
J: TRBJ2-7
length: 15
D: TRBD1

CDR3: CASSLAGNYEQYF
DNA: TGTGCCAGCAGCCTTGCAGGGAACTACGAGCAGTACTTC
size: NA
V: TRBV12-3/TRBV12-4
J: TRBJ2-7
length: 13
D: NA

CDR3: CAISELGAGGPSYEQYF
DNA: TGTGCCATCAGTGAGCTCGGGGCGGGGGGGCCTTCCTACGAGCAGTACTTC
size: NA
V: TRBV10-3
J: TRBJ2-7
length: 17
D: TRBD2

CDR3: CASSQVTGAGYTF
DNA: TGTGCCAGCAGCCAAGTGACAGGGGCCGGCTACACCTTC
size: once
V: TRBV4-2
J: TRBJ1-2
length: 13
D: TRBD1

CDR3: CSVAGQGYGYTF
DNA: TGCAGCGTTGCGGGACAGGGCTATGGCTACACCTTC
size: NA
V: TRBV29-1
J: TRBJ1-2
length: 12
D: TRBD1

CDR3: CSARDPLTQYF
DNA: TGCAGTGCTAGAGACCCGTTGACCCAGTACTTC
size: NA
V: TRBV20-1
J: TRBJ2-5
length: 11
D: NA

CDR3: CAISEPRGFNNEQFF
DNA: TGTGCCATCAGTGAGCCCAGGGGATTTAACAATGAGCAGTTCTTC
size: once
V: TRBV10-3
J: TRBJ2-1
length: 15
D: NA

CDR3: CASSLKVPSGGRGEQFF
DNA: TGTGCCAGCAGTTTAAAGGTCCCTAGCGGGGGGAGAGGTGAGCAGTTCTTC
size: once
V: TRBV27
J: TRBJ2-1
length: 17
D: TRBD2

CDR3: CASSLPEQNYGYTF
DNA: TGTGCCAGCAGCCTTCCCGAACAGAACTATGGCTACACCTTC
size: NA
V: TRBV7-9
J: TRBJ1-2
length: 14
D: NA

CDR3: CAISAGQGADEQFF
DNA: TGTGCCATCAGTGCGGGACAGGGGGCTGATGAGCAGTTCTTC
size: NA
V: TRBV10-3
J: TRBJ2-1
length: 14
D: TRBD1